The 8 T cell receptor beta chains listed next were all sequenced from one sample in a study of cytomegalovirus exposure and HLA in healthy donors. Primers for the PCR totalled 60 Vbeta and 13 Jbeta. Assay: immunoSEQ multiplex PCR; the TCRdb copy retains only in-frame clones and omits some. This sample has about 89,000 clones, with roughly a tenth found just once. Sequencing was done on a sample of PBMCs. The receptors here all came from a man aged 45-60 years in good health and CMV-seropositive.

This chain links TRBV5-1 with TRBJ1-3; D call uncertain. Per germline, CDR1 SGHRS and CDR2 YFSETQ. V lost 0 bases to trimming and J lost 6 bases, with 10 bases between them. The CDR3 extends over 14 amino acids. The DNA for the CDR3 is TGCGCCAGCAGCTTGGGCCAGGCGACAAACACCATATATTTT. Encoded protein: CASSLGQATNTIYF.

This chain connects TRBV19 to TRBJ1-4, with a weak D call TRBD1 (5 bases). The CDR3 is made up of 14 amino acids. Germline lookup yields CDR1 LNHDA and CDR2 SQIVND (reference sequence). The V end lost 6 bases, the J end lost 3 bases, and 11 bases lay between the germline ends. The CDR3 spells CASRLTGSNEKLFF. CDR3 in DNA: TGTGCCAGTAGACTAACAGGATCTAATGAAAAACTGTTTTTT.

The chain employs TRBV27 and TRBJ2-3; 7 bases map to TRBD1. Germline loops: CDR1 MNHEY, CDR2 SMNVEV (reference sequence). Trimming took 6 bases from V and 5 from J; bases not matched to a gene: 5. The CDR3 has 13 amino acids. The CDR3 nucleotides read TGTGCCAGCAGCTCTAACAGGGGAGATACGCAGTATTTT. Translated, it gives CASSSNRGDTQYF.

In its sample, this clone was seen a few times. The V call is TRBV5-1, the J call TRBJ1-3; D is perhaps TRBD1 (6 bases). Germline V CDR1 and CDR2: SGHRS, YFSETQ. The CDR3 runs to 14 residues. V lost 3 bases and J 0 bases, leaving 7 bases between the germline ends. Written as DNA, the CDR3 is TGCGCCAGCAGCTCGGACAGCTCTGGAAACACCATATATTTT. Residues: CASSSDSSGNTIYF. Full variable domain (rest looked up from reference TRBV5-1 and TRBJ1-3): KAGVTQTPRYLIKTRGQQVTLSCSPISGHRSVSWYQQTPGQGLQFLFEYFSETQRNKGNFPGRFSGRQFSNSRSEMNVSTLELGDSALYLCASSSDSSGNTIYFGEGSWLTVV.

This clone was seen only a few times. The gene calls are TRBV18 and TRBJ1-2; D is undetermined. The germline V gene has CDR1 KGHSH and CDR2 LQKENI. V lost 0 bases and J lost 0, with 14 bases in between. This CDR3 is 17 amino acids long. CDR3 loop: CASSPPVSKSANYGYTF. CDR3 DNA sequence: TGTGCCAGCTCACCACCGGTCTCGAAATCGGCTAACTATGGCTACACCTTC.

In this sample, this clone turned up a few times. The gene calls are TRBV25-1 and TRBJ1-4; 8 nucleotides match TRBD1. Germline CDR1 reads MGHDK; CDR2 reads SYGVNS. Trimming took 5 bases from V and 5 from J; bases not matched to a gene: 7. This CDR3 has 15 residues. The CDR3 sequence is CASSKTGTGNEKLFF. CDR3 coding DNA: TGTGCCAGCAGTAAAACCGGGACAGGAAATGAAAAACTGTTTTTT.

The rearrangement uses TRBV13 and TRBJ2-1; 9 bases fit TRBD2. V shed 1 base and J 8 bases; nucleotides not matched to a gene: 12. This CDR3 is built from 17 residues. Germline assignment: CDR1 PRHDT and CDR2 FYEKMQ (reference sequence). The CDR3 DNA follows: TGTGCCAGCAGCTTAGCGGCTAGCGGGGCCCCTCCCGATGAGCAGTTCTTC. Translation gives CASSLAASGAPPDEQFF.

A few counts support this clone. The chain links TRBV11-2 to TRBJ2-7, with 12 bases aligning to TRBD2. The V gene's germline CDR1 is SGHAT and CDR2 FQNNGV. CDR3 length equals 16 residues. The J segment lost 6 bases and the V segment lost 1 base, leaving 7 bases of the junction unmatched. Here the CDR3 DNA reads TGTGCCAGCAGCTTAGTAACGCCGGGACTAGCGGGCGAGCAGTACTTC. Its protein is CASSLVTPGLAGEQYF.